The text below deals with one TCR beta chain. The source of the sample is a study of blood T cell repertoires in COVID-19. Across the whole study: Collection of acute and convalescent COVID-19 samples took place in the United States, Italy and Spain.

The germline gives CDR1 SGHTA, CDR2 FQGNSA. Deletions cut 0 bases from V and 4 bases from J, with 10 bases between. The CDR3 spans 14 residues. Authors' processing steps: Amplification of reference gene primers was used by the study to estimate nucleated cell counts. TCRdb's table, derived via immunoSEQ multiplex PCR, lists solely in-frame clones and lacks some. From that table come the V and J calls and clone size; the DNA was used to work out D and trimming. Of 35,000 to 45,000 clones listed, approximately 92% were seen once; the top ten hold approximately 6%. The chain is built from TRBV7-2 and TRBJ2-7, with D unclear. Input material: peripheral blood. The TCR comes from a woman of 80 years or more with acute or convalescent COVID-19. Here the CDR3 reads CASSLAGATYEQYF. For the CDR3, the DNA is TGTGCCAGCAGCTTAGCTGGTGCTACTTACGAGCAGTACTTC.